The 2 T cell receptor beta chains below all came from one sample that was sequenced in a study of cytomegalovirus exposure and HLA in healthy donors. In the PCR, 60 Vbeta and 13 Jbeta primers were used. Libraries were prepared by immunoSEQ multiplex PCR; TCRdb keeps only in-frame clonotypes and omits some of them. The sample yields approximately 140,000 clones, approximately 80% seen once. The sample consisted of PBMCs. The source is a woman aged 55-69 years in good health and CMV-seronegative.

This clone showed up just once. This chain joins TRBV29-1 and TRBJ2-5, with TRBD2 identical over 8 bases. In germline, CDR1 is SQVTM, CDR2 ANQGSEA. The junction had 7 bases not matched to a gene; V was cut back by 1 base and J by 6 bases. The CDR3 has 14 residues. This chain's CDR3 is CSVEVAGLVKTQYF. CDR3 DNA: TGCAGCGTTGAAGTAGCGGGATTGGTGAAGACCCAGTACTTC.

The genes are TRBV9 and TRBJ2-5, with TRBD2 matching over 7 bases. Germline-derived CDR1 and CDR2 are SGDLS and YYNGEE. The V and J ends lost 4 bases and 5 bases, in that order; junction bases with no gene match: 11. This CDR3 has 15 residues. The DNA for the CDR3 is TGTGCCAGCAGCTTCGACGAGGTGGGAGGGGAGACCCAGTACTTC. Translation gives CASSFDEVGGETQYF.